This TCR beta chain came from a study of breast tumors, draining lymph nodes, adjacent tissues. Study conclusions and caveats: Findings are consistent with lymph node origin and intratumoral expansion of most tumor T cells.

This CDR3 region has 19 residues. CDR1 is SGDLS, CDR2 YYNGEE, per germline. Trimming took off 0 bases at V and 9 bases at J, with 28 bases between the two ends. About this clonotype itself: Its antigen is unidentified.

In TCRdb, the multiplex PCR reads were re-called with MiXCR into one record per CDR3 protein. Here the sample spans some 230,000 distinct CDR3 sequences, about 34% being singletons. Axillary draining lymph nodes of breast cancer patients supplied the node samples. Sequencing was done on a sample of axillary lymph node tissue. This sequence originates from a female donor with breast cancer. Some clones in this sample may be carry-over from other donors' samples. The genes are TRBV9 and TRBJ1-5, with D possibly matching TRBD1 (5 bases). CDR3 sequence reads: CASSVDRGASGETFRPQHF. In DNA, the CDR3 is TGTGCCAGCAGCGTAGATAGAGGGGCTAGCGGGGAGACCTTTAGGCCCCAGCATTTT.